This entry features one T cell receptor beta chain sequence. Under the authors' procedure: Quantification of nucleated cells was approximated via reference gene primer amplification. Clones were sequenced by immunoSEQ multiplex PCR, and TCRdb holds only the in-frame ones, with some missing. The DNA was the basis for D and trimming; V, J and clone size are from that table. Of some 260,000 clones listed, 70% to 90% are singletons. The record originates from a study of blood T cell repertoires in COVID-19. As for the study in general: There were acute and convalescent COVID-19 samples, and they came from the United States, Italy and Spain. Sources were T cells, B-cell-depleted T cells, or PBMCs; the material itself was cDNA or gDNA.

The sequence came from a woman aged 40 to 50 who had recovered from COVID-19. The material sequenced was peripheral blood.

For the CDR3, the DNA is TGTGCCAGCAGTTACTCCCTAATAAGCGGGGGGGCCCGGGAGACCCAGTACTTC. Translated, it gives CASSYSLISGGARETQYF. This chain connects TRBV6-2 or TRBV6-3 to TRBJ2-5; TRBD2 agrees at 10 bases. Trimming took 0 bases from V and 5 from J; bases not matched to a gene: 12. The CDR3 covers 18 residues. Germline V gives CDR1 MNHEY, CDR2 SVGEGT.